This is a list of T cell receptor beta chains from one sample in a study of neurological immune-mediated disorders. Using its own MiXCR run on the 5' RACE reads, TCRdb lists one record per CDR3 protein. The table records tens of thousands of distinct CDR3 sequences, around a tenth of them present only once. The specimen sequenced was PBMCs. These receptors were collected from a male donor with HTLV-1-associated myelopathy (HAM/TSP). Each CDR3 is given with its conserved first and last residue. Fields, in order: J gene, V gene, clone size, D gene, CDR3 protein, CDR3 DNA. A D gene is named only where the DNA matches it firmly. Not all rows give a size; the values are once, few, many and, for expanded clones, a class.

TRBJ2-5,TRBV15,many,NA,CATSRGRETQYF,TGTGCCACCAGCAGAGGAAGAGAGACCCAGTACTTC
TRBJ2-1,TRBV20-1,many,NA,CSARDLRRGGNEQFF,TGCAGTGCTAGAGATCTGAGGAGGGGGGGGAATGAGCAGTTCTTC
TRBJ2-5,TRBV28,many,NA,CASSRIGGEETQYF,TGTGCCAGCAGTCGAATAGGGGGTGAGGAGACCCAGTACTTC
TRBJ2-3,TRBV7-9,few,NA,CASSFGGWSTDTQYF,TGTGCCAGCAGCTTTGGGGGCTGGAGTACAGATACGCAGTATTTT
TRBJ1-2,TRBV7-9,many,NA,CASSSPLRIPNYGYTF,TGTGCCAGCAGCTCTCCTTTGCGTATCCCTAACTATGGCTACACCTTC
TRBJ2-7,TRBV10-3,many,NA,CAISESADYEQYF,TGTGCCATCAGTGAGTCCGCGGATTACGAGCAGTACTTC
TRBJ2-7,TRBV10-3,many,NA,CAASGTLNYEQYF,TGTGCCGCCTCCGGGACACTTAACTACGAGCAGTACTTC
TRBJ2-7,TRBV6-2/TRBV6-3,many,NA,CASSLGRSYEQYF,TGTGCCAGCAGCCTCGGACGGAGCTACGAGCAGTACTTC
TRBJ1-5,TRBV24-1,many,NA,CATSDSAGSNQPQHF,TGTGCCACCAGTGATTCGGCGGGGAGCAATCAGCCCCAGCATTTT
TRBJ2-3,TRBV12-3/TRBV12-4,many,TRBD2,CASRTGGRSGTQYF,TGTGCCAGCAGAACGGGGGGGCGGTCCGGTACGCAGTATTTT
TRBJ1-2,TRBV7-2,many,TRBD1,CASSLAQGGVGYTF,TGTGCCAGCAGCTTAGCGCAGGGGGGGGTTGGCTACACCTTC
TRBJ2-5,TRBV20-1,NA,NA,CSAADHQETQYF,TGCAGTGCTGCGGACCATCAAGAGACCCAGTACTTC
TRBJ1-1,TRBV30,few,NA,CAWGTPNTEAFF,TGTGCCTGGGGGACACCGAACACTGAAGCTTTCTTT
TRBJ1-5,TRBV2,many,NA,CASSLRLNQPQHF,TGTGCCAGCAGTCTAAGATTAAATCAGCCCCAGCATTTT
TRBJ1-1,TRBV29-1,many,NA,CSVGMNTEAFF,TGCAGCGTTGGCATGAACACTGAAGCTTTCTTT
TRBJ2-3,TRBV7-2,NA,NA,CASSFYICSATDRGQRSTDTQYF,NA
TRBJ2-5,TRBV6-2/TRBV6-3,many,NA,CASSYLETQYF,TGTGCCAGCAGTTACTTGGAGACCCAGTACTTC
TRBJ2-3,TRBV7-6,NA,TRBD2,CASSLGTSGSTDTQYF,TGTGCCAGCAGCTTAGGAACTAGCGGCAGCACAGATACGCAGTATTTT
TRBJ2-7,TRBV6-5,many,TRBD2,CASSSRGLAAVQYF,TGTGCCAGCAGTTCTCGGGGACTAGCGGCAGTTCAGTACTTC
TRBJ2-3,TRBV29-1,many,NA,CSVVVGARDTQYF,TGCAGCGTTGTGGTGGGGGCGAGAGATACGCAGTATTTT
TRBJ1-5,TRBV11-1,many,NA,CASSRDGNQPQHF,TGTGCCAGCAGCCGTGACGGGAATCAGCCCCAGCATTTT
TRBJ1-1,TRBV3-1,NA,NA,CASSQLEVLNTEAFF,TGTGCCAGCAGCCAACTTGAAGTCTTGAACACTGAAGCTTTCTTT
TRBJ1-1,TRBV11-2,many,NA,CASSRRVNTEAFF,TGTGCCAGCAGCCGTCGGGTGAACACTGAAGCTTTCTTT
TRBJ1-1,TRBV5-1,many,NA,CASSLEGRGGEAFF,TGCGCCAGCAGCTTGGAGGGCAGGGGAGGTGAAGCTTTCTTT
TRBJ2-1,TRBV6-5,many,NA,CASSSTPQNYNEQFF,TGTGCCAGCAGCTCTACCCCGCAGAACTACAATGAGCAGTTCTTC
TRBJ1-1,TRBV20-1,many,TRBD1,CSARDKDRVNTEAFF,TGCAGTGCTAGAGATAAAGACAGGGTGAACACTGAAGCTTTCTTT
TRBJ2-5,TRBV10-3,NA,TRBD2,CAIRPSGVQETQYF,TGTGCCATCAGGCCTAGCGGGGTACAAGAGACCCAGTACTTC
TRBJ1-1,TRBV6-4,many,TRBD1,CASRQGRNTEAFF,TGTGCCAGCAGACAGGGGAGGAACACTGAAGCTTTCTTT